This T cell receptor (beta chain) was captured in a study of OX40 agonist ivuxolimab in advanced cancers. In the study overall: Every 2 weeks, patients received ivuxolimab intravenously, dosed at 0.01 to 10 mg/kg. Among those enrolled, mean age was 60 years (range about 20 to 79) and approximately 80% were male. Study-wide results and limits: What antigens the expanded peripheral T cells recognized was never established.

The assay was immunoSEQ multiplex PCR, and TCRdb's table has in-frame clones only and misses some. The data contain 60,000 to 65,000 clones, about 83% of them singletons. As regards this clone: The antigen is not known.

The CDR3 consists of 15 residues. The germline gives CDR1 SNHLY, CDR2 FYNNEI. Trimming removed 6 bases from V and 3 bases from J; junction bases left unmatched: 6. The clonotype comes from an adult with an advanced solid tumor such as melanoma, head and neck, liver or kidney cancer. The chain uses TRBV2 and TRBJ2-7; 12 bases are shared with TRBD2. Sample: CD4+ or CD8+ T cells sorted from blood, taken in a trial of the OX40 agonist ivuxolimab. The CDR3: CASRALAGGIYEQYF. The CDR3 DNA follows: TGTGCCAGCAGGGCACTAGCGGGGGGCATCTACGAGCAGTACTTC.